This TCR beta chain was sequenced for a study of regulatory T cells in long-lasting Graves disease. Researchers made TCR beta libraries by using iRepertoire HTBI primers and running Arm-PCR on CDR3 regions. One entry per CDR3 protein results from TCRdb running MiXCR on the multiplex PCR reads. The table lists a few hundred thousand distinct CDR3 sequences, 15% to 20% of them singletons. This clonotype occurred many times. Noted time point: newly diagnosed GD, antithyroid drugs for less than 3 months. RNA extracted from PBMCs served as the sequencing template. The sample also formed part of further work on T cells in Graves' hyperthyroidism and ophthalmopathy.

Sequences were derived from peripheral blood mononuclear cells (PBMCs), sampled at new diagnosis, from a patient treated with antithyroid drugs. The receptor's source is a woman aged 30 to 39 with Graves disease.

The chain's CDR3 is CASINRQGDGYTF. DNA for the CDR3: TGTGCCAGCATTAACAGACAGGGGGATGGCTACACCTTC. The chain couples TRBV7-9 to TRBJ1-2, with 9 positions matching TRBD1. Trimming removed 7 bases from V and 6 bases from J; junction bases left unmatched: 6. This CDR3 comprises 13 residues. CDR1 SEHNR and CDR2 FQNEAQ come from the germline V gene (reference sequence).